These T cell receptor beta chains were read from a single sample in a study of shared clonotypes between healthy human individuals. Profiling relied on immunoSEQ multiplex PCR, and the TCRdb table lists in-frame clones only, not all of them. The sample records 2 million to 2.5 million clones, 90% to 95% being singletons. Specimen: naive CD4+ T cells from PBMCs. These TCRs come from a man younger than 30 in good health. Some clones in this sample may be carry-over from other donors' samples. Each CDR3 is given with its conserved first and last residue. A D gene is named only where the DNA matches it firmly. Not all rows give a size; the values are once, few, many and, for expanded clones, a class.

size: -; V: TRBV28; D: -; J: TRBJ1-5; DNA: TGTGCCAGCAGTATTAGTAGGGCGTCCTCCTCTAATCAGCCCCAGCATTTT; CDR3: CASSISRASSSNQPQHF
size: -; V: TRBV19; D: TRBD1; J: TRBJ2-2; DNA: TGTGCCAGTAGGCCCCGGGACAGAAGAACCGGGGAGCTGTTTTTT; CDR3: CASRPRDRRTGELFF
size: once; V: TRBV28; D: -; J: TRBJ1-5; DNA: TGTGCCAGCAGTTCGGATGATTCAAGCAATCAGCCCCAGCATTTT; CDR3: CASSSDDSSNQPQHF
size: -; V: TRBV1; D: -; J: TRBJ2-5; DNA: TGCACCAGCAGCCAAGCCGAAGGAAGAACTAGCGGCCAAGAGACCCAGTACTTC; CDR3: CTSSQAEGRTSGQETQYF
size: -; V: TRBV6-5; D: TRBD1; J: TRBJ2-2; DNA: TGTGCCAGCAGCGGCAGGGGGCTTAGCACCGGGGAGCTGTTTTTT; CDR3: CASSGRGLSTGELFF
size: -; V: TRBV6-5; D: TRBD2; J: TRBJ2-7; DNA: TGTGCCAGCACCCCCGGGCTAGCGGGACGCCACGAGCAGTACTTC; CDR3: CASTPGLAGRHEQYF
size: few; V: TRBV28; D: -; J: TRBJ1-2; DNA: TGTGCCAGCAGTTCCGGGGTGAATGGCTACACCTTC; CDR3: CASSSGVNGYTF
size: -; V: TRBV7-9; D: -; J: TRBJ2-1; DNA: TGTGCCAGCAGCTCCTCCGATGAGCAGTTCTTC; CDR3: CASSSSDEQFF
size: -; V: TRBV28; D: TRBD2; J: TRBJ2-3; DNA: TGTGCCAGCAGTCCGCCTAGCGGTACCACAGATACGCAGTATTTT; CDR3: CASSPPSGTTDTQYF
size: -; V: TRBV28; D: -; J: TRBJ2-1; DNA: TGTGCCAGCAGTGAGGCCGGGGGGCGCATGGATGAGCAGTTCTTC; CDR3: CASSEAGGRMDEQFF
size: -; V: TRBV25-1; D: TRBD1; J: TRBJ1-4; DNA: TGTGCCAGCAGTGAGGCAGGGGGGAATGAAAAACTGTTTTTT; CDR3: CASSEAGGNEKLFF
size: -; V: TRBV11-2; D: -; J: TRBJ2-7; DNA: TGTGCCAGCAGCTTAAACCCAGTAAGCTACGAGCAGTACTTC; CDR3: CASSLNPVSYEQYF
size: -; V: TRBV9; D: -; J: TRBJ1-2; DNA: TGTGCCAGCAGCGTAGGTGCAGGGGCGACCTATGGCTACACCTTC; CDR3: CASSVGAGATYGYTF
size: -; V: TRBV5-1; D: -; J: TRBJ1-1; DNA: TGCGCCAGCAGCCTTGACGGAAGGGACACTGAAGCTTTCTTT; CDR3: CASSLDGRDTEAFF
size: -; V: TRBV5-5; D: -; J: TRBJ2-7; DNA: TGTGCCAGCAGCTTGGCTCTGGGATTCTACGAGCAGTACTTC; CDR3: CASSLALGFYEQYF
size: -; V: TRBV4-1; D: TRBD2; J: TRBJ2-3; DNA: TGCGCCAGCAGCCGGATCCTGACTAGCGGATACACAGATACGCAGTATTTT; CDR3: CASSRILTSGYTDTQYF
size: -; V: TRBV5-5; D: TRBD1; J: TRBJ1-1; DNA: TGTGCCAGCAGCTTGCAGGGACAGATTATAACGAGGGGGGACACTGAAGCTTTCTTT; CDR3: CASSLQGQIITRGDTEAFF
size: -; V: TRBV29-1; D: -; J: TRBJ1-4; DNA: TGCAGCGGCTTGGACAGTCGGAATGAAAAACTGTTTTTT; CDR3: CSGLDSRNEKLFF
size: -; V: TRBV4-1; D: TRBD1; J: TRBJ2-5; DNA: TGCGCCAGCAGCCGTCAGGGGGACGAGACCCAGTACTTC; CDR3: CASSRQGDETQYF
size: -; V: TRBV25-1; D: TRBD1; J: TRBJ1-6; DNA: TGTGCCAGCACGGGACAGGAAAATTCACCCCTCCACTTT; CDR3: CASTGQENSPLHF
size: -; V: TRBV28; D: TRBD1; J: TRBJ2-1; DNA: TGTGCCAGCAGCCAGACCTTCAGGGGGCGGGAGCAGTTCTTC; CDR3: CASSQTFRGREQFF
size: few; V: TRBV9; D: TRBD1; J: TRBJ1-1; DNA: TGTGCCAGCAGCCCCCGGGACAGGCTGAACACTGAAGCTTTCTTT; CDR3: CASSPRDRLNTEAFF
size: once; V: TRBV29-1; D: -; J: TRBJ2-7; DNA: TGCAGCGTTGGTTCCCCCTACGAGCAGTACTTC; CDR3: CSVGSPYEQYF
size: -; V: TRBV19; D: TRBD2; J: TRBJ2-7; DNA: TGTGCCAGTAGAAGCGCGGGGGAGGGCCGCTACGAGCAGTACTTC; CDR3: CASRSAGEGRYEQYF
size: -; V: TRBV28; D: -; J: TRBJ1-1; DNA: TGTGCCAGCAACCCCGGACAGAACACTGAAGCTTTCTTT; CDR3: CASNPGQNTEAFF
size: -; V: TRBV21-1; D: -; J: TRBJ1-1; DNA: TGTGCCAGCCCCAGGGAGGCTTTCTTT; CDR3: CASPREAFF
size: few; V: TRBV7-2; D: TRBD1; J: TRBJ1-2; DNA: TGTGCCAGCAGCTTAGTGACAGGGAACTATGGCTACACCTTC; CDR3: CASSLVTGNYGYTF
size: -; V: TRBV28; D: -; J: TRBJ2-5; DNA: TGTGCCAGTTCAGGGGAGACCCAGTACTTC; CDR3: CASSGETQYF